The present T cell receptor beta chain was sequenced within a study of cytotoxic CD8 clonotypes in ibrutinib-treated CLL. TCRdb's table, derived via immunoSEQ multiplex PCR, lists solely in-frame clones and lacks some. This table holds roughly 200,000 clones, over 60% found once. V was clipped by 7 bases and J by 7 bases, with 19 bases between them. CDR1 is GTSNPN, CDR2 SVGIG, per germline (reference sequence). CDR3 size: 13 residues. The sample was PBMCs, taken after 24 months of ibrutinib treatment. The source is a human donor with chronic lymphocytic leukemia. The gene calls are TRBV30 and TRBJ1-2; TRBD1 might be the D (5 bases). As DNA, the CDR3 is TGTGCCTCCCAGCGGGGGGAAGCGGTTGGCTACACCTTC. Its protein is CASQRGEAVGYTF. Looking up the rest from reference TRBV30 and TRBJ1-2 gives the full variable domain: SQTIHQWPATLVQPVGSPLSLECTVEGTSNPNLYWYRQAAGRGLQLLFYSVGIGQISSEVPQNLSASRPQDRQFILSSKKLLLSDSGFYLCASQRGEAVGYTFGSGTRLTVV.